This TCR beta chain was identified in a study of T cell responses to AZD1222 COVID-19 vaccine. Study background: Pooled in the analysis were second doses at about 4 or about 12 weeks.

About this clone: The target antigen is unknown.

This CDR3 region has 17 residues. The V gene's germline CDR1 is KGHSH and CDR2 LQKENI. V dropped 6 bases and J dropped 7 bases, with 24 bases sitting between them. The repertoire was sequenced with immunoSEQ multiplex PCR; TCRdb's copy has only in-frame clones and lacks some. The sample lists roughly 110,000 clones, roughly nine tenths seen once, with about 4.8% in the top ten. Study results and limitations: With dominance at 160-218 and 743-854, vaccine-associated CD4 TCRs spanned spike.

The chain couples TRBV18 to TRBJ1-4; the D is unclear. The sequenced sample was peripheral blood, obtained on day 0 of AZD1222 vaccination. The receptor was derived from an adult in good health. The CDR3 protein is CASSPSEAPAGSEKLFF. The CDR3 bases are TGTGCCAGCTCTCCGTCCGAGGCTCCCGCCGGCAGTGAAAAACTGTTTTTT.